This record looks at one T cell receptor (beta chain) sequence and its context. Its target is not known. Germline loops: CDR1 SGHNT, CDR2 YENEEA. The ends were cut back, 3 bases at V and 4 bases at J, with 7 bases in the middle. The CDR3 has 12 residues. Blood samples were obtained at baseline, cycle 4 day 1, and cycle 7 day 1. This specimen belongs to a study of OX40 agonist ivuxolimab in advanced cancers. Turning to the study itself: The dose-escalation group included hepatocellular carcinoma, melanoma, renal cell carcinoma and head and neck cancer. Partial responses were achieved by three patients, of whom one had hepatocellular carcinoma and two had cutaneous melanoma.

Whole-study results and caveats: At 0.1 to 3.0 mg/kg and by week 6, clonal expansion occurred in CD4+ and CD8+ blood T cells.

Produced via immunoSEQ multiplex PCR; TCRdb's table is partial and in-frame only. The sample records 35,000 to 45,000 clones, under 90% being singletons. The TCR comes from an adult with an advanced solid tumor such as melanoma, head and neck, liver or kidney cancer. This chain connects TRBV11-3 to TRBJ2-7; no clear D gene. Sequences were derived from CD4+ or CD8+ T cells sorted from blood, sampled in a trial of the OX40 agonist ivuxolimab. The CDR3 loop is CASSLGFYEQYF. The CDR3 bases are TGTGCCAGCAGCTTGGGGTTTTACGAGCAGTACTTC.